This entry concerns a single TCR beta chain. This specimen belongs to a study of T cell changes during pregnancy in multiple sclerosis. Clones were sequenced by immunoSEQ multiplex PCR, and TCRdb holds only the in-frame ones, with some missing. The sample carries some 38,000 clones, more than 70% recorded once. V was cut by 0 bases and J by 5 bases, with 11 bases left in between. There are 14 residues in the CDR3. Germline CDR1 SEHNR, CDR2 FQNEAQ (reference sequence). The rearrangement joins TRBV7-9 to TRBJ2-7, with a possible D match to TRBD1 (6 bases). The receptor was derived from a female donor with multiple sclerosis, enrolled in a pregnancy study. The sample here was CD8+ T cells from peripheral blood mononuclear cells, taken in the third trimester of pregnancy. This CDR3 is CASSLAGTLNEQYF. Written as DNA, the CDR3 is TGTGCCAGCAGCTTAGCAGGGACACTCAACGAGCAGTACTTC.